This TCR beta chain comes out of a study of blood T cell repertoires in COVID-19. Study overall: Material from acute and convalescent COVID-19 was sourced from the United States, Italy and Spain.

The table came from immunoSEQ multiplex PCR; TCRdb's copy has only in-frame clones and leaves some out. The sample shows some 110,000 clones, approximately 90% of them seen only once. Unmatched junction bases numbered 7, after V lost 2 bases and J lost 8 bases. In germline, CDR1 is MNHEY, CDR2 SVGAGI. CDR3 length: 14 amino acids. Seattle patients were enrolled during active infection and followed longitudinally. The rearrangement uses TRBV6-5 and TRBJ1-2; TRBD1 aligns across 8 bases. Sequences were obtained from peripheral blood. The TCR was taken from a man in his fifties with COVID-19, enrolled during active disease. The CDR3 is CASSYGQGLTGYTF. The CDR3 DNA sequence: TGTGCCAGCAGTTACGGACAGGGATTGACCGGCTACACCTTC.